The 3 T cell receptor beta chains below come from one sample, sequenced in a study of monozygotic twins with inflammatory bowel disease. Reanalyzing the 5' RACE reads, TCRdb keeps one entry per CDR3 protein, without DNA. The sample has fewer than 200,000 distinct CDR3 sequences. The source material was blood. The receptors derive from a human donor with ulcerative colitis or Crohn's disease, or a healthy co-twin of an affected twin (not recorded which).

This chain links TRBV6-2 or TRBV6-3 with TRBJ2-1. The CDR3 covers 14 residues. Looked up from germline, CDR1 is MNHEY and CDR2 is SVGEGT. The CDR3: CASSYQGPYNEQFF.

CDR3 residues: CASSLPAGGFTYSNQPQHF. This rearrangement joins TRBV28 to TRBJ1-5; TCRdb picks TRBD1, but there is no DNA to check that call. Germline CDR1 reads MDHEN; CDR2 reads SYDVKM. CDR3 size: 19 residues.

The rearrangement uses TRBV7-9 and TRBJ2-1; with no DNA, the TCRdb D assignment of TRBD1 cannot be verified. The CDR3 has 16 residues. Germline V CDR1 and CDR2: SEHNR, FQNEAQ (reference sequence). CDR3 amino acids: CASSLAHGQGDNEQFF.